The rows below give T cell receptor beta chains drawn from one sample of a study of regulatory T cells in long-lasting Graves disease. TCRdb called the multiplex PCR reads again in MiXCR, with one record for every CDR3 protein. The sample contains about 400,000 distinct CDR3 sequences, 15% to 20% of which appear only once. These data were also filed under a second study, of T cells in Graves' hyperthyroidism and ophthalmopathy.

Sequences were derived from peripheral blood mononuclear cells (PBMCs), sampled at new diagnosis, from a patient treated with antithyroid drugs. The receptor set was obtained from a woman aged 18 to 35 with Graves disease. CDR3s include the opening cysteine and the closing phenylalanine or tryptophan. Each record gives: J gene, D gene, V gene, clone size, CDR3 DNA, CDR3 protein. The D gene is left open where the match is weak. For some rows the clone size is stated as once, few or many, or as a class when expanded; others skip it.

TRBJ1-3 | . | TRBV6-2/TRBV6-3 | . | TGTGCCAGCAGTGAAGTTCCATCCATGGGAAACACCATATATTTT | CASSEVPSMGNTIYF
TRBJ2-3 | TRBD2 | TRBV11-1 | . | TGTGCCAGCAGCCCGGCGGGACTAGCGGGCACAGATACGCAGTATTTT | CASSPAGLAGTDTQYF
TRBJ2-1 | TRBD1 | TRBV5-6 | many | TGTGCCAGCAGCTTTACCGGGACAGGGAGAGGTGAGCAGTTCTTC | CASSFTGTGRGEQFF
TRBJ2-3 | TRBD2 | TRBV2 | few | TGTGCCAGCAGTCTCTTTAGCGGGGGGGCCACAGATACGCAGTATTTT | CASSLFSGGATDTQYF
TRBJ2-3 | TRBD1 | TRBV3-1 | many | TGTGCCAGCAGCCAAAGGACAGGGTCCACAGATACGCAGTATTTT | CASSQRTGSTDTQYF
TRBJ2-2 | TRBD2 | TRBV30 | few | TGTGCCTGGAGCGCTGGGGGGGGGTACACCGGGGAGCTGTTTTTT | CAWSAGGGYTGELFF
TRBJ2-1 | TRBD2 | TRBV20-1 | many | TGCAGTGCTATTCGACTAGCGGGAGTTGGTGTGAGTGAGCAGTTCTTC | CSAIRLAGVGVSEQFF
TRBJ2-5 | TRBD2 | TRBV20-1 | many | TGCAGTGCTTCTCCCCCCAGCGGGAGAGGAGAGACCCAGTACTTC | CSASPPSGRGETQYF
TRBJ2-5 | . | TRBV7-2 | many | TGTGCCAGCAGCGCTACAGGGCCGGCCGGGACCCAGTACTTC | CASSATGPAGTQYF
TRBJ2-7 | TRBD2 | TRBV20-1 | many | TGCAGTGCTACCCTCTCGAGCGGGAACACTCCCTACGAGCAGTACTTC | CSATLSSGNTPYEQYF
TRBJ1-5 | . | TRBV9 | few | TGTGCCAGCACCCCTGGATGGGGGGGTGGTCAGCCCCAGCATTTT | CASTPGWGGGQPQHF
TRBJ2-7 | . | TRBV6-1 | many | TGTGCCAGCAGTCCGGCGGGAAGGTTCCCCTACGAGCAGTACTTC | CASSPAGRFPYEQYF
TRBJ1-5 | . | TRBV24-1 | many | TGTGCCACCAGGCCTCAGCCCCAGCATTTT | CATRPQPQHF
TRBJ2-1 | . | TRBV5-4 | few | TGTGCCAGCAGCCTGTCCGGGGACGGCGGGCAATATGAGCAGTTCTTC | CASSLSGDGGQYEQFF
TRBJ1-1 | TRBD1 | TRBV24-1 | many | TGTGCCACCAGTGATTCGTGGACAGGGTACACTGAAGCTTTCTTT | CATSDSWTGYTEAFF
TRBJ1-2 | . | TRBV2 | many | TGTGCCAACAGTGGGGGTCGAGGGATACCCCTTGACTATGGCTACACCTTC | CANSGGRGIPLDYGYTF
TRBJ1-2 | TRBD1 | TRBV28 | many | TGTGCCAGCCTCAGGGGGAGAGATACTAACTATGGCTACACCTTC | CASLRGRDTNYGYTF
TRBJ1-2 | . | TRBV24-1 | few | TGTGCCACCAGTGATACAGGGAACTATGGCTACACCTTC | CATSDTGNYGYTF
TRBJ2-2 | TRBD1 | TRBV29-1 | few | TGCAGCGTTGAAGGGGACAGTCATACGAACACCGGGGAGCTGTTTTTT | CSVEGDSHTNTGELFF
TRBJ2-2 | . | TRBV7-9 | many | TGTGCCAGCAGCTTAGACAGGGTCACCGGGGAGCTGTTTTTT | CASSLDRVTGELFF
TRBJ1-1 | . | TRBV7-7 | few | TGTGCTAGCAGCTTAGACGTACCGACTGAAGCTTTCTTT | CASSLDVPTEAFF
TRBJ1-3 | . | TRBV12-3/TRBV12-4 | . | TGTGCCAGCAAGACGACGGCCTCCTCTGGAAACACCATATATTTT | CASKTTASSGNTIYF
TRBJ2-3 | . | TRBV19 | few | TGTGCCAGTAGTATGCAAAACGGGGATACGCAGTATTTT | CASSMQNGDTQYF
TRBJ1-1 | . | TRBV2 | many | TGTGCCAGCAGTGTTTCACAGGGTATAGCAACTGAAGCTTTCTTT | CASSVSQGIATEAFF
TRBJ2-3 | TRBD2 | TRBV12-3/TRBV12-4 | many | TGTGCCAGCAGTTTCGGGACTAGCGGGGGGGCAGGGGATACGCAGTATTTT | CASSFGTSGGAGDTQYF
TRBJ2-6 | . | TRBV4-1 | few | TGCGCCAGCAGCCAAGATGGTTGGGAGGGGGTAGGCTCTGGGGCCAACGTCCTGACTTTC | CASSQDGWEGVGSGANVLTF
TRBJ1-2 | . | TRBV3-1 | few | TGTGCCAGCAGCCAGTTGAAGGGAGGGATTAACTATGGCTACACCTTC | CASSQLKGGINYGYTF
TRBJ2-3 | . | TRBV14 | . | TGTGCCAGCAGCCATCGTGGGGAGCCTAGCACAGATACGCAGTATTTT | CASSHRGEPSTDTQYF
TRBJ2-2 | . | TRBV5-1 | many | TGCGCCAGCTCCCCCTCCGGGGGGAACACCGGGGAGCTGTTTTTT | CASSPSGGNTGELFF
TRBJ2-1 | TRBD2 | TRBV5-1 | . | TGCGCCAGCAGCGCCGGGACTAGCGAGTACAATGAGCAGTTCTTC | CASSAGTSEYNEQFF